This T cell receptor beta chain was sequenced for a study of blood T cell repertoires in COVID-19. Study in general: In each case, the material was cDNA or gDNA derived from T cells, B-cell-depleted T cells, or PBMCs.

The germline V gene encodes CDR1 SNHLY and CDR2 FYNNEI. This CDR3 has 16 amino acids. Trimming cost V 2 bases and J 1 base; bases outside gene matches: 5. This clone was observed at least ten times. In the original workflow: Amplified reference gene primers provided the basis for estimating nucleated cell counts. Sequenced by immunoSEQ multiplex PCR; TCRdb stores in-frame clones only, minus some. V and J calls and clone size are those listed in that table; D and trimming were worked out from the DNA. The sample contains about 140,000 clones, over 65% of which appear only once. The V and J genes are TRBV2 and TRBJ2-7; the match to TRBD2 covers 10 bases. The TCR was taken from a man in his forties or fifties with acute or convalescent COVID-19. The sample comprised peripheral blood. The DNA of the CDR3 is TGTGCCAGCAGTGAAAGGAGCGGGGGGGTTTCCTACGAGCAGTACTTC. It encodes CASSERSGGVSYEQYF.